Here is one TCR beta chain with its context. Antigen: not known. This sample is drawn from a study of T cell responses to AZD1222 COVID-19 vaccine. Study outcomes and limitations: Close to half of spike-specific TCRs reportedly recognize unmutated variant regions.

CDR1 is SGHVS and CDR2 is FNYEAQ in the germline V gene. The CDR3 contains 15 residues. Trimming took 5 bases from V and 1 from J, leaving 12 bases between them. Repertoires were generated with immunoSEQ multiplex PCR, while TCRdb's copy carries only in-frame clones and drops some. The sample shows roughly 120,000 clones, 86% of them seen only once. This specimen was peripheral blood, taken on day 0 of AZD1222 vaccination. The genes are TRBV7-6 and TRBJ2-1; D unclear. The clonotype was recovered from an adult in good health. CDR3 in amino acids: CASSANQISYNEQFF. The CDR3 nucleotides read TGTGCCAGCAGCGCAAACCAGATTTCCTACAATGAGCAGTTCTTC.